The entry below gives a single T cell receptor (beta chain) sequence along with its context. In the 2 weeks before study entry, exposed participants met a COVID-19 case, which was PCR-confirmed or clinician-diagnosed. Some clones are missing from TCRdb's copy, which holds only in-frame ones; the method was immunoSEQ multiplex PCR. In the table there are around 330,000 clones, 85% of which are singletons. Germline CDR1 SGHVS, CDR2 FQNEAQ. The V and J ends lost 1 base and 1 base respectively, with 8 bases between them. This CDR3 has 15 amino acids. These data are taken from a study of blood T cell repertoires in COVID-19. Across the study: T cells, B-cell-depleted T cells, or PBMCs supplied cDNA or gDNA.

Sequencing input: PBMCs or T cells enriched from blood (not recorded which). The chain has TRBV7-8 and TRBJ1-5; possible D gene TRBD1, 6 bases. This TCR was sampled from a woman under 40 who had been exposed to COVID-19. The CDR3 DNA follows: TGTGCCAGCAGCTTAGTCGGACAGAGCAATCAGCCCCAGCATTTT. As protein: CASSLVGQSNQPQHF.